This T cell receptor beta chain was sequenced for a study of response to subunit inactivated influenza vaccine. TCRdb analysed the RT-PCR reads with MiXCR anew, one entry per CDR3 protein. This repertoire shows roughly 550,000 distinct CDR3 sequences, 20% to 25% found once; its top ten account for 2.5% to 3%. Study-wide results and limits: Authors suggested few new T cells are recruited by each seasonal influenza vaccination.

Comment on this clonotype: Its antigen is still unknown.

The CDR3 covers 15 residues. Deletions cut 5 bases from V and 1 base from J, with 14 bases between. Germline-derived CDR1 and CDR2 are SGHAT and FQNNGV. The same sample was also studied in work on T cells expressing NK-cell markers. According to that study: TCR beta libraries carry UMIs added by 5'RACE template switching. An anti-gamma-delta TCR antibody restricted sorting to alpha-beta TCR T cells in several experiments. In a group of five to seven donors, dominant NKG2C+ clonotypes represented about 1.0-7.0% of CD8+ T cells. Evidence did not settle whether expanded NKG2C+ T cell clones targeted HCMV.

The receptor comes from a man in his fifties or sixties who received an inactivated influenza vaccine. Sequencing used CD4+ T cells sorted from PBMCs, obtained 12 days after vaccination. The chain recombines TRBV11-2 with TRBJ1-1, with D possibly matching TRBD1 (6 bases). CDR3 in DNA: TGTGCCAGCAGCACAGGGACGGTACCGAACACTGAAGCTTTCTTT. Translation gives CASSTGTVPNTEAFF.